The 18 T cell receptor beta chains below were found in one sample sequenced in a study of T cell repertoires in cytomegalovirus infection. TCRdb itself ran the reads through MiXCR, one entry per CDR3 protein. This table holds around 900,000 distinct CDR3 sequences, 25% to 40% found once. These TCRs are of unknown antigen specificity. Sequencing used cultured CD8+ T cells from PBMCs, obtained from culture after CMV antigen stimulation. Receptors originate from a human donor in good health (CMV status not recorded). Some clones in this sample may be carry-over from other donors' samples.

J is TRBJ1-1 and V is TRBV7-9, with unresolved D. Germline loops: CDR1 SEHNR, CDR2 FQNEAQ (reference sequence). This CDR3 has 12 residues. V was clipped by 7 bases and J by 7 bases, with 13 bases between them. The CDR3 DNA is TGTGCCAGCACCTATCGTCCAGATGAAGCTTTCTTT. This gives the protein CASTYRPDEAFF.

On this clonotype: One end of the junction is discordant with germline, which a read error may explain. The chain is built from TRBV7-6 and TRBJ2-2; 11 bases fit TRBD1. The CDR3 loop spans 17 amino acids. CDR1 is SGHVS and CDR2 is FNYEAQ in the germline V gene. The CDR3 DNA reads TGTGCTAGCAGCCCTACGTTCGGACAGGGGGCAACCGGGGAGCTGTTTTTT. It encodes CASSPTFGQGATGELFF.

The gene calls are TRBV19 and TRBJ2-3; D is unresolved. The V end lost 6 bases, the J end lost 0 bases, and 10 bases lay between the germline ends. Germline CDR1 and CDR2: LNHDA and SQIVND (reference sequence). This CDR3 is 14 amino acids long. This chain's CDR3 is CASRVRPSTDTQYF. As DNA, the CDR3 is TGTGCCAGTAGAGTCCGTCCGAGCACAGATACGCAGTATTTT.

The chain has TRBV7-2 and TRBJ2-7; D may be TRBD1 (6 bases). Germline V CDR1 and CDR2: SGHTA, FQGNSA. Trimming took off 3 bases at V and 5 bases at J, with 11 bases between the two ends. This CDR3 has 13 residues. DNA for the CDR3: TGTGCCAGCAGCTTCCCACAGGGTGACGAGCAGTACGTC. Protein product: CASSFPQGDEQYV.

The CDR3 coding sequence is TGCAGTGCTCCGGGACAGGGTTACGAGCAGTACTTC. Translating gives CSAPGQGYEQYF. This chain uses TRBV20-1 with TRBJ2-7; 9 bases line up with TRBD1. Germline CDR1 is DFQATT and CDR2 is SNEGSKA (reference sequence). J gave up 4 bases and V 5 bases, and 3 bases lay outside the gene matches. CDR3 size: 12 residues.

This clonotype has more than one count but fewer than ten. The rearrangement links TRBV27 to TRBJ1-2; TRBD1 matches at 9 bases. This CDR3 is 14 amino acids long. CDR1 is MNHEY, CDR2 SMNVEV, per germline (reference sequence). V was clipped by 2 bases and J by 6 bases; unmatched bases: 4. CDR3 amino acids: CASSLKGQGDGYTF. The CDR3 DNA follows: TGTGCCAGCAGTTTAAAGGGACAGGGAGATGGCTACACCTTC.

This rearrangement joins TRBV4-2 to TRBJ2-6; 8 bases match TRBD1. The V segment lost 0 bases and the J segment 0 bases; nucleotides outside the gene matches: 4. The CDR3 contains 18 residues. The V gene's germline CDR1 is LGHNA and CDR2 YNFKEQ. Written as DNA, the CDR3 is TGTGCCAGCAGCCAAGAGGGGGACAGGAGCTCTGGGGCCAACGTCCTGACTTTC. Its translation: CASSQEGDRSSGANVLTF.

There are a few counts of this clonotype. V and J are TRBV11-2 and TRBJ1-1, with D hard to call. Germline CDR1 reads SGHAT; CDR2 reads FQNNGV. V lost 0 bases to trimming and J lost 1 base, with 9 bases between them. The CDR3 is made up of 15 amino acids. The CDR3 loop is CASSLESAGNTEAFF. The DNA for the CDR3 is TGTGCCAGCAGCTTAGAATCAGCAGGGAACACTGAAGCTTTCTTT.

This clonotype was detected only a few times. The V gene is TRBV15, the J gene TRBJ2-3; tentatively, D is TRBD2 (6 bases). Germline CDR1 and CDR2: LNHNV and YYDKDF (reference sequence). The CDR3 spans 14 residues. Between the trimmed V and J ends, which lost 0 bases and 7 bases, there was a span of 11 bases. The CDR3 is CATSRDQGGNTQYF. In DNA, the CDR3 is TGTGCCACCAGCAGAGATCAGGGCGGGAATACGCAGTATTTT.

A few counts support this clonotype. The chain recombines TRBV4-1 with TRBJ2-3; 12 bases are shared with TRBD1. The V segment lost 1 base and the J segment 5 bases; nucleotides outside the gene matches: 4. Germline V gene sequence: CDR1 MGHRA, CDR2 YSYEKL. The CDR3 loop spans 16 amino acids. Written as DNA, the CDR3 is TGCGCCAGCAGCCAAGCGGGACAGGGGGCGAGAGATACGCAGTATTTT. Protein: CASSQAGQGARDTQYF.

V gene TRBV4-1 combines with J gene TRBJ1-1, with D perhaps TRBD1 (5 bases). Germline V gene data show CDR1 as MGHRA and CDR2 as YSYEKL. Trimming removed 1 base at V and 2 bases at J, with 14 bases between. The CDR3 runs to 16 residues. The CDR3 DNA reads TGCGCCAGCAGCCAAGTGGGGCAGCTGCTCAACACTGAAGCTTTCTTT. This codes for CASSQVGQLLNTEAFF.

This clonotype has only a few counts. This rearrangement joins TRBV19 to TRBJ1-5; D might be TRBD1 (5 bases). Between the trimmed V and J ends, which lost 4 bases and 3 bases, there was a span of 19 bases. The CDR3 runs to 17 residues. The germline CDR1 and CDR2 sequences are LNHDA and SQIVND (reference sequence). The CDR3 region has the DNA TGTGCCAGTAGTAACCATCTACGGGGGGGTCACAATCAGCCCCAGCATTTT. Translating gives CASSNHLRGGHNQPQHF.

This clonotype was counted only a few times. The chain recombines TRBV29-1 with TRBJ2-7; 7 nucleotides align to TRBD2. CDR3 length: 13 residues. V lost 7 bases, J lost 2 bases, and 8 bases stayed unmatched. Germline assignment: CDR1 SQVTM and CDR2 ANQGSEA. The DNA for the CDR3 is TGCAGCGCTGTAGAGCGGGGAGCCTACGAGCAGTACTTC. It is translated as CSAVERGAYEQYF.

The gene calls are TRBV7-6 and TRBJ2-3; 8 positions match TRBD2. J was trimmed by 0 bases and V by 3 bases; bases with no gene match: 17. The CDR3 length is 20 residues. CDR1 is SGHVS and CDR2 is FNYEAQ in the germline V gene. DNA of the CDR3: TGTGCCAGCAGCTTCACGCGGGGGGCGGGGGCAAACCTAAGCACAGATACGCAGTATTTT. Translated, it gives CASSFTRGAGANLSTDTQYF.

Remarks on this clonotype: The CDR3 end shows no conserved phenylalanine or tryptophan, and so a read error is likely. The chain carries TRBV7-6 and TRBJ1-1, with 9 bases fitting TRBD1. This CDR3 is built from 14 residues. V lost 3 bases, J lost 5 bases, and 4 bases stayed unmatched. Germline CDR1 reads SGHVS; CDR2 reads FNYEAQ. CDR3 in amino acids: CASSLGQGRTEAFS. The CDR3 DNA follows: TGTGCCAGCAGCTTGGGACAGGGACGGACTGAAGCTTTCTCT.

This clonotype was seen only a few times. This chain uses TRBV6-6 with TRBJ2-7, with a possible D match to TRBD2 (5 bases). V lost 5 bases and J 7 bases, leaving 9 bases between the germline ends. The CDR3 is 11 amino acids. Per the germline V gene, CDR1 is MNHNY and CDR2 is SVGAGI (reference sequence). CDR3 nucleotide sequence: TGTGCCAGCAGTCCGGGGTTTGAGCAGTACTTC. The encoded protein is CASSPGFEQYF.

The table lists this clonotype with a few counts. The CDR3 nucleotides read TGCAGCGTGGTGACAGGGGGCGGGAGCTATGGCTACACCTTC. Residues: CSVVTGGGSYGYTF. The chain has TRBV29-1 and TRBJ1-2; 10 positions agree with TRBD1. The germline V gene encodes CDR1 SQVTM and CDR2 ANQGSEA. V lost 6 bases, J lost 4 bases, and 8 bases stayed unmatched. The CDR3 is 14 amino acids.

This clonotype was picked up one time. Given a much more abundant clone one base away, this may be a read error. J is TRBJ2-5 and V is TRBV7-9; D not resolved. Per germline, CDR1 SEHNR and CDR2 FQNEAQ (reference sequence). CDR3 length: 14 residues. V was cut by 1 base and J by 1 base, with 7 bases left in between. The CDR3 region has the DNA TGTGCCAGCAGCTTAGTTATCAGCCAAGAGACCCAGTACTTC. Protein: CASSLVISQETQYF.